Below, 18 T cell receptor beta chains from the same sample are listed, as sequenced in a study of post-analysis software for immune sequencing data. These receptors' antigens are unknown. Unique molecular identifiers were built into the TCR beta cDNA libraries. TCRdb reprocessed the PCR reads with MiXCR, giving one entry per CDR3 protein. The sample records hundreds of thousands of distinct CDR3 sequences, roughly half being singletons. Points from the study as a whole: Comparison of patients with controls showed about 5 TRBV segments more frequent in patients, TRBV5-6, TRBV5-1 and TRBV20-1 among them.

Input material: blood. The receptors shown here come from a girl aged 10-17 years with multiple sclerosis.

This clonotype has more than one count but fewer than ten. The J gene is TRBJ1-2, the V gene TRBV9; D remains ambiguous. The CDR3 is 13 residues long. The V end lost 4 bases, the J end lost 10 bases, and 17 bases lay between the germline ends. Germline loops: CDR1 SGDLS, CDR2 YYNGEE. The CDR3 sequence is CASSPPQGTYYTF. The CDR3 region has the DNA TGTGCCAGCAGCCCGCCCCAAGGCACTTACTACACCTTC. Full variable domain (missing parts from reference TRBV9 and TRBJ1-2): DSGVTQTPKHLITATGQRVTLRCSPRSGDLSVYWYQQSLDQGLQFLIQYYNGEERAKGNILERFSAQQFPDLHSELNLSSLELGDSALYFCASSPPQGTYYTFGSGTRLTVV.

This clonotype turned up a few times. This rearrangement joins TRBV29-1 to TRBJ1-2; 7 bases are shared with TRBD1. Germline V gene lookup returns CDR1 SQVTM and CDR2 ANQGSEA. Losses at the gene ends were 7 bases for V and 8 bases for J; bases not matched to a gene: 10. The CDR3 covers 12 residues. The CDR3 spells CSGAEGARGYTF. The CDR3 DNA reads as TGCAGCGGCGCCGAGGGGGCTCGAGGCTACACCTTC.

This clonotype showed up just once. V and J are TRBV29-1 and TRBJ2-3; perhaps TRBD1 as D (5 bases). The CDR3 spans 14 residues. The germline V gene has CDR1 SQVTM and CDR2 ANQGSEA. V lost 8 bases, J lost 1 base, and 16 bases lay in between. CDR3 in DNA: TGCAGCTTTCTTGGACATTTGGGCACAGATACGCAGTATTTT. This gives the protein CSFLGHLGTDTQYF.

The chain is built from TRBV5-1 and TRBJ2-3; 9 nucleotides align to TRBD2. Germline lookup yields CDR1 SGHRS and CDR2 YFSETQ. Trimming removed 4 bases from V and 4 bases from J; junction bases left unmatched: 13. CDR3 length: 17 residues. CDR3 in DNA: TGCGCCAGCAGCCCGGGTCGGATAGCGGGAGATCCAGATACGCAGTATTTT. It yields the protein CASSPGRIAGDPDTQYF.

The chain has TRBV14 and TRBJ2-4, with a weak D call TRBD2 (6 bases). With the DNA end fitting TRBJ2-7 better, the J assignment may be wrong. The CDR3 is 16 residues long. CDR1 SGHDN and CDR2 FVKESK come from the germline V gene. CDR3 residues: CASSQVPGAKVYEQYF. Here the CDR3 DNA reads TGTGCCAGCAGCCAAGTTCCGGGAGCTAAGGTTTACGAGCAGTACTTC.

J is TRBJ2-7 and V is TRBV3-1; no clear D. The length of the CDR3 is 12 residues. The germline V gene encodes CDR1 LGHDT and CDR2 YNNKEL (reference sequence). V was clipped by 1 base and J by 4 bases, with 5 bases between them. This CDR3 is CASSQGMYEQYF. The CDR3 coding sequence is TGTGCCAGCAGCCAAGGGATGTACGAGCAGTACTTC.

Worth noting for this clonotype: Germline is not matched at one junction end, which may reflect a read error. V usage is TRBV6-4 and J usage is TRBJ2-1, with D maybe TRBD2 (5 bases). Germline CDR1 MRHNA, CDR2 SNTAGT. The CDR3 loop spans 15 amino acids. The CDR3 DNA reads TGTGTCAGCAGACCACATAGCGTATCCTACAATGAGCAGTTCTTC. Protein: CVSRPHSVSYNEQFF.

The chain couples TRBV4-2 to TRBJ2-4; 13 nucleotides agree with TRBD2. The DNA end favors TRBJ2-7, so the J call may be wrong. This CDR3 spans 18 amino acids. Germline CDR1 LGHNA, CDR2 YNFKEQ. In DNA form, the CDR3 reads TGTGCCAGCAGCTCCCTAGAGGGACTAGCGGGGTCTGTACACGAGCAGTACTTC. This translates into CASSSLEGLAGSVHEQYF.

The sample holds one count of this clonotype. The gene calls are TRBV11-2 and TRBJ2-1; 7 bases map to TRBD1. The V segment lost 1 base and the J segment 4 bases; nucleotides outside the gene matches: 7. Germline CDR1 SGHAT, CDR2 FQNNGV. The CDR3 has 16 amino acids. The CDR3 bases are TGTGCCAGCAGCTTAGTCGAGGGGGCAGGTTACAATGAGCAGTTCTTC. It is translated as CASSLVEGAGYNEQFF.

This clonotype was seen more than once but under ten times. The rearrangement joins TRBV12-5 to TRBJ2-4, with 7 bases fitting TRBD2. Germline values: CDR1 LGHNT, CDR2 FRNRAP. This CDR3 has 19 amino acids. The junction had 23 bases not matched to a gene; V was cut back by 4 bases and J by 8 bases. The CDR3 reads CASGSAPLSSTGGWDIQYF. In nucleotides, the CDR3 is TGTGCTAGTGGTTCCGCCCCCCTTTCGTCGACGGGAGGATGGGACATTCAGTACTTC.

In this sample, this clonotype turned up once. The genes are TRBV6-6 and TRBJ1-2, with 7 positions matching TRBD1. The CDR3 runs 16 residues. V trimming: 5 bases; J trimming: 4 bases; junction bases outside the gene matches: 13. CDR1 and CDR2 (germline): MNHNY, SVGAGI (reference sequence). CDR3 coding DNA: TGTGCCAGCAGTCTAACCCGACAGGGAGATCCCTATGGCTACACCTTC. This encodes CASSLTRQGDPYGYTF.

In its sample, this clonotype was seen a few times. The J gene is TRBJ2-7, the V gene TRBV20-1; 8 bases agree with TRBD2. V lost 1 base, J lost 4 bases, and 9 bases stayed unmatched. The germline V gene encodes CDR1 DFQATT and CDR2 SNEGSKA (reference sequence). The CDR3 is 15 amino acids. The CDR3 DNA is TGCAGTGCTAGAGCGGGGGGGTTTCGGAGGTACGAGCAGTACTTC. Its protein product is CSARAGGFRRYEQYF.

This clonotype has a single count. The chain carries TRBV27 and TRBJ2-3; either TRBD1 or TRBD2 may supply D (5 bases each). The CDR3 length is 13 residues. The V end was cut by 5 bases, the J end by 5 bases, with 11 bases between. Looked up from germline, CDR1 is MNHEY and CDR2 is SMNVEV (reference sequence). CDR3 DNA sequence: TGTGCCAGCAGTACTAGGGACCGAGATACGCAGTATTTT. This gives the protein CASSTRDRDTQYF.

On this clonotype itself: This may be a read error, as it is one base from a much larger clone. The chain couples TRBV5-1 to TRBJ1-2; 8 nucleotides line up with TRBD1. Germline CDR1 and CDR2: SGHRS and YFSETQ. This CDR3 has 15 residues. Unmatched junction bases numbered 8, after V lost 3 bases and J lost 4 bases. This CDR3 reads CASSYGQGGGYGYTF. CDR3 in DNA: TGCGCCAGCAGCTACGGACAGGGTGGAGGCTATGGCTACACCTTC.

This chain uses TRBV7-3 with TRBJ1-6; maybe TRBD1 (5 bases). Trimming took 5 bases from V and 8 from J, leaving 10 bases between them. The CDR3 sequence is 13 residues long. CDR1 SGHTA and CDR2 FQGTGA come from the germline V gene. In DNA form, the CDR3 reads TGTGCCAGCAGCCCCGAGACAGATTCACCCCTCCACTTT. It codes for CASSPETDSPLHF.

This clonotype was seen a few times. The J gene is TRBJ2-6, the V gene TRBV5-1, with D unclear. The germline V and J ends were trimmed by 3 bases and 4 bases, with 11 bases remaining between them. CDR3 length: 15 residues. Per germline, CDR1 SGHRS and CDR2 YFSETQ. Here the CDR3 reads CASSSEISGANVLTF. The CDR3 bases are TGCGCCAGCAGCTCCGAAATCTCAGGGGCCAACGTCCTGACTTTC.

The chain employs TRBV20-1 and TRBJ2-5; D uncertain. This CDR3 comprises 11 residues. Germline CDR1 DFQATT, CDR2 SNEGSKA (reference sequence). V shed 3 bases and J shed 7 bases, with 9 bases lying between them. The CDR3 spells CSASIPTTQYF. In nucleotides, the CDR3 is TGCAGTGCTAGTATACCGACGACCCAGTACTTC.

There are a few counts of this clonotype. This sequence joins TRBV10-3 and TRBJ2-6, with D tentatively TRBD2 (6 bases). Germline V gene sequence: CDR1 ENHRY, CDR2 SYGVKD. V was clipped by 0 bases and J by 0 bases, with 6 bases between them. The CDR3 has 16 amino acids. CDR3 loop: CAISESGLSGANVLTF. As DNA, the CDR3 is TGTGCCATCAGTGAGTCGGGACTCTCTGGGGCCAACGTCCTGACTTTC.